This T cell receptor beta chain is drawn from a study of control samples from healthy donors and cancer patients. Produced via immunoSEQ multiplex PCR; TCRdb's table is partial and in-frame only. The table shows tens of thousands of clones, with approximately 86% occurring only once. The length of the CDR3 is 14 residues. Germline-derived CDR1 and CDR2 are MNHEY and SMNVEV (reference sequence). Trimming removed 5 bases from V and 7 bases from J, with 17 bases in between. Sequencing was done on a sample of blood. This TCR derives from a man aged 60 to 75 in good health. The chain carries TRBV27 and TRBJ2-5, with D perhaps TRBD2 (7 bases). The CDR3 protein is CASSPTGLVGTQYF. DNA of the CDR3: TGTGCCAGCAGTCCGACAGGACTAGTCGGGACCCAGTACTTC.